The rows below give T cell receptor beta chains drawn from one sample of a study of shared T cell receptors in the human thymus. The repertoire was sequenced with immunoSEQ multiplex PCR; TCRdb's copy has only in-frame clones and lacks some. The sample gives hundreds of thousands of clones, around 87% of which show up once; 0.0094% is in the top ten. These data also formed part of another study, on human thymus T cells.

Sequenced input: thymocytes. The origin of the receptors is a boy younger than two with a congenital heart defect. CDR3s include the opening cysteine and the closing phenylalanine or tryptophan. A D gene is named only where the DNA matches it firmly. Clone size is given for some rows only: seen once, a few or many times, or a class if the clone is expanded.

CDR3aa	CDR3nt	d_gene	abundance	v_gene	j_gene
CSVEDARGRGTEAFF	TGCAGCGTTGAAGATGCGAGGGGGCGAGGTACTGAAGCTTTCTTT	TRBD1	.	TRBV29-1	TRBJ1-1
CAISDRGGTHPTDTQYF	TGTGCCATCAGTGATCGGGGGGGGACCCACCCCACAGATACGCAGTATTTT	TRBD2	.	TRBV10-3	TRBJ2-3
CASSGPANQPQHF	TGTGCCAGCAGTGGCCCTGCGAATCAGCCCCAGCATTTT	.	once	TRBV25-1	TRBJ1-5
CASSQEDRDSEAFF	TGTGCCAGCAGCCAAGAGGACAGGGATTCTGAAGCTTTCTTT	TRBD1	.	TRBV4-2	TRBJ1-1
CASSDKRSNGGELFF	TGTGCCAGCAGTGATAAACGGAGTAACGGCGGGGAGCTGTTTTTT	.	few	TRBV6-4	TRBJ2-2
CASSLGGLAGVNEQFF	TGCGCCAGCAGCTTAGGGGGACTAGCGGGAGTCAATGAGCAGTTCTTC	TRBD2	.	TRBV5-1	TRBJ2-1
CASSLLTLSSYNEQFF	TGTGCCAGCAGTTTATTAACCCTAAGCTCCTACAATGAGCAGTTCTTC	.	.	TRBV28	TRBJ2-1
CASSLGPSGGELFF	TGTGCCAGCAGCTTAGGGCCTAGCGGGGGGGAGCTGTTTTTT	TRBD2	.	TRBV7-3	TRBJ2-2
CASSTISNYEQYF	TGTGCCAGCTCAACAATTTCAAACTACGAGCAGTACTTC	.	.	TRBV18	TRBJ2-7
CSVIGGARPDTQYF	TGCAGCGTTATTGGCGGAGCTCGACCAGATACGCAGTATTTT	.	.	TRBV29-1	TRBJ2-3
CASSLGRNTEAFF	TGTGCCAGCAGTTTAGGTAGGAACACTGAAGCTTTCTTT	.	.	TRBV28	TRBJ1-1
CASSFDRAPNEQYF	TGCGCCAGCAGCTTCGACAGGGCTCCTAACGAGCAGTACTTC	TRBD1	.	TRBV5-1	TRBJ2-7
CASSLDRDRGTGNTIYF	TGCGCCAGCAGCTTAGACCGGGACAGGGGTACTGGAAACACCATATATTTT	TRBD1	.	TRBV5-1	TRBJ1-3
CASKTGANSGNTIYF	TGCGCCAGTAAGACAGGGGCCAACTCTGGAAACACCATATATTTT	TRBD1	.	TRBV5-1	TRBJ1-3
CASSSRDRAYEQYF	TGTGCCAGCAGTAGCCGGGACAGGGCCTACGAGCAGTACTTC	TRBD1	.	TRBV28	TRBJ2-7
CASSSTKTGGVFGYTF	TGCGCCAGCAGCTCGACTAAGACAGGGGGCGTTTTTGGCTACACCTTC	TRBD1	.	TRBV5-1	TRBJ1-2
CASSFVGTYEQYF	TGTGCCAGCAGTTTTGTGGGCACCTACGAGCAGTACTTC	.	.	TRBV28	TRBJ2-7
CASSEDRYYEQYF	TGTGCCAGCAGCGAGGACAGGTACTACGAGCAGTACTTC	TRBD1	.	TRBV14	TRBJ2-7
CASSLFRERYNETQYF	TGTGCCAGCAGTTTGTTCCGGGAGAGGTACAATGAGACCCAGTACTTC	.	.	TRBV28	TRBJ2-5
CASKPHRDRGLLAFF	TGTGCCAGCAAACCCCACCGGGACAGGGGGCTTTTGGCTTTCTTT	TRBD1	.	TRBV2	TRBJ1-1
CSTCCGQFYEQYF	TGCAGCACATGCTGTGGACAGTTCTACGAGCAGTACTTC	.	.	TRBV29-1	TRBJ2-7
CASSLAENGSGGPCTDTQYF	TGTGCCAGCAGCTTAGCGGAAAACGGCTCGGGAGGGCCGTGCACAGATACGCAGTATTTT	TRBD2	.	TRBV7-6	TRBJ2-3